The entry below describes one T cell receptor beta chain. Its antigen has not been determined. It has no much larger one-base neighbor in the sample; base qualities were not kept. Genomic DNA was extracted from sorted cells with the QIAGEN DNeasy Blood and Tissue Kit for TCRbeta CDR3 sequencing. High-throughput TCRbeta CDR3 sequencing was carried out commercially through immunoSEQ, with PCR amplification with bias correction and internal controls included. In the paper's pipeline: Unique productive TCRbeta sequences were defined by CDR3 nucleotide sequence where primers matched, and otherwise by CDR3 amino acid sequence together with Vbeta and Jbeta genes. To correct for sorting error, sequences found in more than one sorted population at a frequency ratio of 2:1 or less were discarded, and the remaining shared sequences were assigned to the population with the higher frequency. A sequence counted as donor-reactive if, in CFSE-low cells, the sequence had a frequency of at least 0.01% and was expanded at least 5-fold compared with unstimulated cells. Repertoire divergence was quantified by Jensen-Shannon divergence using the top 100 TCRbeta sequences ranked by frequency. For samples with multiple sequencing runs, sorting error was corrected in each run separately before the runs were combined. TCRdb's version of the immuneACCESS table is confined to in-frame rearrangements and falls short of the full clone set. An unresolved V gene accounts for under half of the shortfall where checked; the remainder is of unknown origin. V, J and clone size reflect that table, while D and trimming were determined from the DNA. For this sample the table gives 55,000 to 70,000 clones, of which 80% to 90% were detected only once. The ten largest clones take up approximately 2.1% of the sample.

The sample's time point label, in plain terms: blood sample drawn before combined kidney and bone marrow transplant. Thawed PBMCs were FACS-sorted into unstimulated Tregs (CD4+CD25+CD127-), CD4+ non-Tregs (CD4+CD25-), CD4 cells and CD8 cells. Before Treg sorting, thawed PBMCs were rested overnight at 37°C with 200 IU/ml IL-2. Several combined kidney and bone marrow transplant recipients from the ITN036ST trial were included as patients, and samples were available only from these trial subjects. Healthy control blood was processed to PBMCs by Ficoll density gradient and cryopreserved, and patient PBMCs were collected before and after transplant. This entry comes from a study of Tregs in tolerant kidney transplant recipients (dated by TCRdb to between 2018 and 2020). Background for the entire study: The transplants used related donors with nonmyeloablative bone marrow transplantation, and mixed chimerism in the human trials was transient. Before combined kidney and bone marrow transplantation, this study identified donor-specific regulatory T cells using TCRbeta sequencing and then followed those same cells after transplant. Study-wide findings and limitations: For some patients, the PCR primers changed as time went on, which meant samples from those patients could not be compared with one another at the nucleotide level. Expanding Tregs with activated donor B cells appeared to identify the most biologically relevant and donor-specific TCRbeta repertoire. Donor-specific Treg expansion was found to exceed global Treg expansion in tolerant patients, suggesting antigen-driven rather than nonspecific expansion. The study was limited by small patient numbers, and the findings need validation in larger populations and under other immunosuppression protocols. Biological reproducibility was not examined directly, but technical replication error appeared to be minimal.

CDR1 and CDR2, per the germline V gene, are SGHTA and FQGNSA. The germline V end is reduced by 5 bases and the J end by 5 bases; junction bases left unmatched: 11. Spanning cysteine to phenylalanine, the CDR3 consists of 16 amino acids. The kept DNA is CDR3 alone, 48 bases in frame from the first base. The chain uses TRBV7-2 and TRBJ2-7, with 11 bases aligning to TRBD1. The specimen was Tregs from blood, collected before the transplant. This sequence originates from a human donor who received a combined kidney and bone marrow transplant. CDR3 reads: CASSPWTGGTRNEQYF. The sequence in DNA is TGTGCCAGCAGCCCATGGACAGGGGGCACCAGGAACGAGCAGTACTTC.